This T cell receptor (beta chain) comes out of a study of OX40 agonist ivuxolimab in advanced cancers. Study summary: Three individuals attained partial responses, comprising one hepatocellular carcinoma case and two cutaneous melanoma cases. Whole-study results and caveats: Researchers did not determine the expanded peripheral T cells' antigen specificity. Normalized T-cell clonal expansion was also low in a subset of nonresponders.

Clones were sequenced by immunoSEQ multiplex PCR, and TCRdb holds only the in-frame ones, with some missing. The sample consists of tens of thousands of clones, 86% of them appearing once. With baseline, cycle 4 day 1, and cycle 7 day 1 as timepoints, blood was sampled. CDR1 and CDR2 (germline): SGHAT, FQNNGV. This CDR3 is built from 15 residues. Trimming took 5 bases from V and 4 from J; bases not matched to a gene: 7. To note about this clone: Its antigen remains unidentified.

V is TRBV11-2 and J is TRBJ2-3, with TRBD2 identical over 9 bases. This TCR was recovered from an adult with an advanced solid tumor such as melanoma, head and neck, liver or kidney cancer. The sample was CD4+ or CD8+ T cells sorted from blood, taken in a trial of the OX40 agonist ivuxolimab. The CDR3 bases are TGTGCCAGCAGCCTGCGGGGGGGCCTGGCAGATACGCAGTATTTT. It encodes CASSLRGGLADTQYF.